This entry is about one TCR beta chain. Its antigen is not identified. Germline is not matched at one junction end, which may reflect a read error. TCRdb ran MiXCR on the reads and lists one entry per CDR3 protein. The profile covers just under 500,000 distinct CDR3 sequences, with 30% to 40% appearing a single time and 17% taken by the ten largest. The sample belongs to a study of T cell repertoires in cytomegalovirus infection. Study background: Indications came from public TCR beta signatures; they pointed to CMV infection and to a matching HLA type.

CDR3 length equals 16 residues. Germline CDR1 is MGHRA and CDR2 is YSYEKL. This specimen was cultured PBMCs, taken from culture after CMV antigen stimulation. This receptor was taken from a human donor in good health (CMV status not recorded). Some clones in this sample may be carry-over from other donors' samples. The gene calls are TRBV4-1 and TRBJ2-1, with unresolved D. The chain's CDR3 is CASSQDRKVSYNEQFF. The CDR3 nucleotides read TGTGCCAGCAGCCAAGATCGGAAGGTCTCCTACAATGAGCAGTTCTTC.